A single sample is the source of the 10 T cell receptor beta chains below, sequenced in a study of cytomegalovirus exposure and HLA in healthy donors. Amplification used 60 Vbeta primers and 13 Jbeta primers. The table came from immunoSEQ multiplex PCR; TCRdb's copy has only in-frame clones and leaves some out. The sample yields about 130,000 clones, around four fifths seen once. Source material: PBMCs. Every receptor here comes from a man aged 25-45 years in good health.

This clone was seen a few times. J is TRBJ2-5 and V is TRBV9; D is unclear. This CDR3 is built from 13 residues. V dropped 3 bases and J dropped 1 base, with 7 bases sitting between them. Germline CDR1 reads SGDLS; CDR2 reads YYNGEE. CDR3: CASSALLQETQYF. The DNA for the CDR3 is TGTGCCAGCAGCGCCCTTCTCCAAGAGACCCAGTACTTC.

This clone was seen a handful of times. The J gene is TRBJ2-7, the V gene TRBV28, with D perhaps matching TRBD1 (5 bases). There are 16 residues in the CDR3. Germline CDR1 is MDHEN and CDR2 is SYDVKM. V was cut by 2 bases and J by 3 bases, with 17 bases left in between. This CDR3 is CASSLSRLQGRYEQYF. In nucleotides, the CDR3 is TGTGCCAGCAGTTTAAGCAGGTTGCAGGGTCGCTACGAGCAGTACTTC.

The chain couples TRBV18 to TRBJ2-1, with TRBD2 identical over 9 bases. CDR3 size: 15 residues. The V gene end was trimmed by 3 bases and the J gene end by 6 bases; junction bases not matched to a gene: 6. Germline V gene data show CDR1 as KGHSH and CDR2 as LQKENI. The chain's CDR3 is CASSPLGTSFNEQFF. In nucleotides, the CDR3 is TGTGCCAGCTCACCGCTCGGGACTAGCTTCAATGAGCAGTTCTTC.

This clone was seen only once. The chain links TRBV30 to TRBJ1-5; no firm D call. There are 14 residues in the CDR3. Germline V gene data show CDR1 as GTSNPN and CDR2 as SVGIG (reference sequence). Trimming left V 2 bases short and J 6 bases short, with 14 bases between. CDR3: CAWSQTDARQPQHF. DNA for the CDR3: TGTGCCTGGAGTCAGACTGACGCGCGTCAGCCCCAGCATTTT. The complete variable domain, with remaining parts taken from reference TRBV30 and TRBJ1-5, reads SQTIHQWPATLVQPVGSPLSLECTVEGTSNPNLYWYRQAAGRGLQLLFYSVGIGQISSEVPQNLSASRPQDRQFILSSKKLLLSDSGFYLCAWSQTDARQPQHFGDGTRLSIL.

The rearrangement links TRBV30 to TRBJ1-5; a weak D match, TRBD1 (6 bases). Germline V gene lookup returns CDR1 GTSNPN and CDR2 SVGIG (reference sequence). This CDR3 has 13 amino acids. V was cut by 2 bases and J by 5 bases, with 10 bases left in between. The CDR3 is CAWSHRADQPQHF. The CDR3 nucleotides read TGTGCCTGGAGTCACAGGGCCGATCAGCCCCAGCATTTT.

This clone was detected only a few times. The V and J genes are TRBV6-5 and TRBJ2-4; D gene ambiguous. The CDR3 runs to 12 residues. V lost 8 bases and J 4 bases, leaving 9 bases between the germline ends. Germline assignment: CDR1 MNHEY and CDR2 SVGAGI. The CDR3 DNA reads TGTGCCAGCGGCCAGATGAAAAACATTCAGTACTTC. It is translated as CASGQMKNIQYF.

This chain joins TRBV6-4 and TRBJ2-1; D remains unclear. The CDR3 covers 15 residues. V was pared by 3 bases and J by 0 bases, with 9 bases between. Germline V gene lookup returns CDR1 MRHNA and CDR2 SNTAGT. The CDR3 bases are TGTGCCAGCAGTGAAGACTTGAGCTCCTACAATGAGCAGTTCTTC. It encodes CASSEDLSSYNEQFF.

The chain combines TRBV7-3 with TRBJ2-1; 13 nucleotides align to TRBD2. CDR1 is SGHTA, CDR2 FQGTGA, per germline. The CDR3 totals 16 residues. Germline trimming cut 3 bases from V and 7 bases from J; bases unmatched to any gene: 6. CDR3 bases: TGTGCCAGCAGCTTCGGGACTAGCGGGAATTCTAATGAGCAGTTCTTC. The encoded protein is CASSFGTSGNSNEQFF.

This clone occurred a few times. This sample includes further DNA sequences coding for the same CDR3. V and J are TRBV5-6 and TRBJ1-5; D is uncertain. V lost 0 bases to trimming and J lost 4 bases, with 8 bases between them. The CDR3 length is 14 residues. Germline-derived CDR1 and CDR2 are SGHDT and YYEEEE. CDR3 coding DNA: TGTGCCAGCAGCTTGGGGGGAGGGAATCAGCCCCAGCATTTT. Translation gives CASSLGGGNQPQHF.

The chain recombines TRBV6-6 with TRBJ2-7, with TRBD1 matching 9 bases. Germline V gene lookup returns CDR1 MNHNY and CDR2 SVGAGI (reference sequence). The CDR3 length is 12 residues. The J segment lost 5 bases and the V segment lost 4 bases, leaving 0 bases of the junction unmatched. This CDR3 reads CASSWTGDEQYF. In DNA, the CDR3 is TGTGCCAGCAGTTGGACAGGGGACGAGCAGTACTTC.